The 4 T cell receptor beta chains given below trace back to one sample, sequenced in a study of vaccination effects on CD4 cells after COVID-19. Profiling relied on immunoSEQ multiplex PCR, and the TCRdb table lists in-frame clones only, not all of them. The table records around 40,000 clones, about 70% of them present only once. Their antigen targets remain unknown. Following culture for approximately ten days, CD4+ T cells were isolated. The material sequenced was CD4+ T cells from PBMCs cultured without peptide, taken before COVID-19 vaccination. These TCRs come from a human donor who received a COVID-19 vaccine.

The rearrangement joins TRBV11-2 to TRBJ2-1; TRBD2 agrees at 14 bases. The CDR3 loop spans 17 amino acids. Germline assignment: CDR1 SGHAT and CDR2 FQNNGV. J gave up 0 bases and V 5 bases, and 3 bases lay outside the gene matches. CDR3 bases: TGTGCCAGCAGCCTCGGGACTAGCGGGAGCTCCTACAATGAGCAGTTCTTC. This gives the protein CASSLGTSGSSYNEQFF.

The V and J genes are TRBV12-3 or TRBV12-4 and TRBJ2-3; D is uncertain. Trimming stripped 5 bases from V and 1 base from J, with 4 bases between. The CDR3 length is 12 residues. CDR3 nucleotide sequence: TGTGCCAGCAGTCCGGGCACAGATACGCAGTATTTT. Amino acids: CASSPGTDTQYF.

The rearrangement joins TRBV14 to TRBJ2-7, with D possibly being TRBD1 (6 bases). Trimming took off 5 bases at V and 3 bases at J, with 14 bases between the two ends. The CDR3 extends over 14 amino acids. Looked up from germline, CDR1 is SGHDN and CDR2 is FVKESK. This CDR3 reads CASSTWTDGYEQYF. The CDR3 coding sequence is TGTGCCAGCAGCACGTGGACAGATGGCTACGAGCAGTACTTC.

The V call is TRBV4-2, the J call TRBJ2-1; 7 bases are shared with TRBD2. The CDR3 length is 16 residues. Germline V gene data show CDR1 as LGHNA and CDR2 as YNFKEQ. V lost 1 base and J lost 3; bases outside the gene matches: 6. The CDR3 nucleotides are TGTGCCAGCAGCCAAGGGGGTGGCGGGGGCTACAATGAGCAGTTCTTC. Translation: CASSQGGGGGYNEQFF.